This is a list of T cell receptor beta chains from one sample in a study of cytomegalovirus exposure and HLA in healthy donors. Produced via immunoSEQ multiplex PCR; TCRdb's table is partial and in-frame only. In the table there are over 100,000 clones, 85% to 90% of which are singletons. Sequencing was performed on PBMCs. These receptors were collected from a woman in her late teens or twenties in good health and CMV-seropositive. The CDR3 runs from the conserved cysteine through the conserved F or W. D genes are given only for firm matches. Clone size is given for some rows only: seen once, a few or many times, or a class if the clone is expanded.

j_call,d_call,clone_size,v_call,cdr3_nt,cdr3_aa
TRBJ1-2,NA,NA,TRBV5-1,TGCGCCAGCAGCGAAGTAGGGGGTTCAAGGCCGGGCGGCTACACCTTC,CASSEVGGSRPGGYTF
TRBJ2-7,NA,NA,TRBV21-1,TGTGCCAGCAGCAAAGTTACAGAGTACGAGCAGTACTTC,CASSKVTEYEQYF
TRBJ1-4,NA,NA,TRBV2,TGTGCCAGCAGTGACTTAGAAGCAACTAATGAAAAACTGTTTTTT,CASSDLEATNEKLFF
TRBJ1-2,TRBD1,few,TRBV6-1,TGTGCCAGCAGTGAACAGGGGGCACGGGGCTACACCTTC,CASSEQGARGYTF
TRBJ2-7,NA,NA,TRBV29-1,TGCAGCGTTTTAGGCAGCGTCGGGGAGCAGTACTTC,CSVLGSVGEQYF
TRBJ2-4,NA,NA,TRBV19,TGTGCCAGTAGTATAAGTAGGGACATACTAGCCAAAAACATTCAGTACTTC,CASSISRDILAKNIQYF
TRBJ2-7,TRBD1,NA,TRBV27,TGTGCCAGCAGTACAGTACGACAGGGCCTCGAGCAGTACTTC,CASSTVRQGLEQYF
TRBJ2-1,NA,once,TRBV5-6,TGTGCCAGCAGCTTGGGAGGTGCGGATTACAATGAGCAGTTCTTC,CASSLGGADYNEQFF
TRBJ2-2,NA,NA,TRBV5-1,TGCGCCAGCAGCTTGCAGGGTCTGGACACCGGGGAGCTGTTTTTT,CASSLQGLDTGELFF
TRBJ1-1,NA,NA,TRBV11-2,TGTGCCAGCAGCTTAGTAGGTCAGGGTGGCACTGAAGCTTTCTTT,CASSLVGQGGTEAFF
TRBJ2-3,NA,NA,TRBV5-6,TGTGCCAGCAGGGGGAGACCAGATACGCAGTATTTT,CASRGRPDTQYF
TRBJ2-1,NA,NA,TRBV6-6,TGTGCCAGCAGTCCCAGACAGGCGAATGAGCAGTTCTTC,CASSPRQANEQFF
TRBJ1-2,NA,NA,TRBV5-5,TGTGCCAGCAGCTCCGCAGGGTCGAGGCACTATGGCTACACCTTC,CASSSAGSRHYGYTF
TRBJ2-3,TRBD2,NA,TRBV11-2,TGTGCCAGCAGCTTGGGACTAGCGGGGGGACCCACAGATACGCAGTATTTT,CASSLGLAGGPTDTQYF
TRBJ2-3,TRBD2,NA,TRBV7-3,TGTGCCAGCAGCTCCCCAAGCTTCGCGGGGGGCCAGGGCACAGATACGCAGTATTTT,CASSSPSFAGGQGTDTQYF
TRBJ2-7,NA,NA,TRBV18,TGTGCCAGCTCACCTATGACGCGGGAGCAGTACTTC,CASSPMTREQYF
TRBJ1-2,NA,NA,TRBV30,TGTGCCTGGAGTCTCTGGGGGGCTAACTATGGCTACACCTTC,CAWSLWGANYGYTF
TRBJ2-3,TRBD1,NA,TRBV5-1,TGCGCCAGCAGCCAAATCGACAGGGGGCGAGCAGATACGCAGTATTTT,CASSQIDRGRADTQYF
TRBJ1-2,TRBD1,medium-sized,TRBV6-6,TGTGCCAGCAGTTATTACGACAGGGGGGGTGGCTACACCTTC,CASSYYDRGGGYTF
TRBJ2-1,TRBD2,NA,TRBV7-6,TGTGCCAGCAGCTTAGCCTTGGCGGGAGGGAGGAATGAGCAGTTCTTC,CASSLALAGGRNEQFF
TRBJ1-4,NA,once,TRBV7-7,TGTGCTAGCAGTGAGGGGATTGGGGGGTCAACTAATGAAAAACTGTTTTTT,CASSEGIGGSTNEKLFF
TRBJ1-1,NA,NA,TRBV13,TGTGCCAGCAGCTTAGATCTCCGTAGCACTGAAGCTTTCTTT,CASSLDLRSTEAFF
TRBJ2-2,TRBD1,NA,TRBV2,TGTGCCAGCAAGGGGGCAGCTAACACCGGGGAGCTGTTTTTT,CASKGAANTGELFF
TRBJ1-6,NA,NA,TRBV2,TGTGCCAGCCTGAACGAAGGGGCCGGGAGCGCACCCCTCCACTTT,CASLNEGAGSAPLHF
TRBJ2-7,TRBD2,NA,TRBV2,TGTGCCAGCGGGGGCGGGGGGGCGTACGAGCAGTACTTC,CASGGGGAYEQYF
TRBJ1-1,NA,NA,TRBV23-1,TGCGCCAGCAGCCCTACGGGTGAGTCCGAGGGTTGGGACACTGAAGCTTTCTTT,CASSPTGESEGWDTEAFF
TRBJ1-1,NA,once,TRBV2,TGTGCCAGCAGGGGTGGGGGGGCTACTGAAGCTTTCTTT,CASRGGGATEAFF